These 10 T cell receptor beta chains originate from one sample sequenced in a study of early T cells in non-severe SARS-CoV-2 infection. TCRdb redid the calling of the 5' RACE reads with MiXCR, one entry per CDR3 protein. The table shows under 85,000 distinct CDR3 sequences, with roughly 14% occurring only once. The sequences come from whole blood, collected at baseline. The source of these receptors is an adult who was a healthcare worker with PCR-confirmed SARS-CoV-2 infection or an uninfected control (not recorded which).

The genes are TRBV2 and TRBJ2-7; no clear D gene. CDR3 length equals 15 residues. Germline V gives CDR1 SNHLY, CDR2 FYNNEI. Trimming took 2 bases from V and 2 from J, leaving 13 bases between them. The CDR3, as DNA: TGTGCCAGCAGTGAAAGGGTTTCACTCGCCTACGAGCAGTACTTC. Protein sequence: CASSERVSLAYEQYF.

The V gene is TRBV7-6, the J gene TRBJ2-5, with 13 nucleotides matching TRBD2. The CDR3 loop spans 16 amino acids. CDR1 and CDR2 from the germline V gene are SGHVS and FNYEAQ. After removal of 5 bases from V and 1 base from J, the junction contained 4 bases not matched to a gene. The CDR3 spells CASSRGLAGTQETQYF. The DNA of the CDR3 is TGTGCCAGCAGCAGGGGACTAGCGGGAACCCAAGAGACCCAGTACTTC. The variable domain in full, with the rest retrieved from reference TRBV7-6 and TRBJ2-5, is GAGVSQSPRYKVTKRGQDVALRCDPISGHVSLYWYRQALGQGPEFLTYFNYEAQQDKSGLPNDRFSAERPEGSISTLTIQRTEQRDSAMYRCASSRGLAGTQETQYFGPGTRLLVL.

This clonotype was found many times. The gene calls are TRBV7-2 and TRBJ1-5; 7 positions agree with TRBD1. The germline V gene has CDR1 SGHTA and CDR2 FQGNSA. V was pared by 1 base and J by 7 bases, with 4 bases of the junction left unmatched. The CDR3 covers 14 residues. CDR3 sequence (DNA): TGTGCCAGCAGCTTAGACAGGGGAAGCCAGCCCCAGCATTTT. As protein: CASSLDRGSQPQHF.

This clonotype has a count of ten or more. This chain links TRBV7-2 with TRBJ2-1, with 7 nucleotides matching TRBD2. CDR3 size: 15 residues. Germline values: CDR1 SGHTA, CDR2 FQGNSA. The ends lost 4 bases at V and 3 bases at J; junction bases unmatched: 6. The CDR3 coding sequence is TGTGCCAGCAGCTCCTTGGGGGGGGGCTACAATGAGCAGTTCTTC. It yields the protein CASSSLGGGYNEQFF.

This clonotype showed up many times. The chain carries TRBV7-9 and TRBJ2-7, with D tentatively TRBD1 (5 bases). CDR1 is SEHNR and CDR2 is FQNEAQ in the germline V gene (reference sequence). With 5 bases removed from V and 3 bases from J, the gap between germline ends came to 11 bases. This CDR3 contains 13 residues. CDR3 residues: CASSPPGYYEQYF. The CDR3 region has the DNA TGTGCCAGCAGCCCCCCAGGGTACTACGAGCAGTACTTC.

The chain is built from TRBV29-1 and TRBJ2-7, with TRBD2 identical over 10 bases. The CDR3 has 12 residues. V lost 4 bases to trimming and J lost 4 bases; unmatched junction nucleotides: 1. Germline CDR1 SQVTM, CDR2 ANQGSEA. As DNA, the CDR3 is TGCAGCGTTGGGACTAGCGGTTACGAGCAGTACTTC. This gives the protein CSVGTSGYEQYF.

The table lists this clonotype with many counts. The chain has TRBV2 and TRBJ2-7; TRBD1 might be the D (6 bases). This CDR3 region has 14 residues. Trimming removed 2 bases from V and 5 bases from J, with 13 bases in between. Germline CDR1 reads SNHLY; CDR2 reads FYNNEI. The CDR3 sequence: CASSENVGADEQYF. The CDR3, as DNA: TGTGCCAGCAGTGAAAATGTGGGGGCGGACGAGCAGTACTTC.

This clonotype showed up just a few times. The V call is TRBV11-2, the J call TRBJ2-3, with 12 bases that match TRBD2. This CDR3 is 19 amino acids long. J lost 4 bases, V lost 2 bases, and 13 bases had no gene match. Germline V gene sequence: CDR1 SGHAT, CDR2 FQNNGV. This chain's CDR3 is CASSLYPTSGSGGADTQYF. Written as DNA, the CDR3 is TGTGCCAGCAGCTTATACCCGACTAGCGGGAGTGGAGGGGCAGATACGCAGTATTTT. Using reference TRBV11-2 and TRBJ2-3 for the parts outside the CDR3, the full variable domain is EAGVAQSPRYKIIEKRQSVAFWCNPISGHATLYWYQQILGQGPKLLIQFQNNGVVDDSQLPKDRFSAERLKGVDSTLKIQPAKLEDSAVYLCASSLYPTSGSGGADTQYFGPGTRLTVL.

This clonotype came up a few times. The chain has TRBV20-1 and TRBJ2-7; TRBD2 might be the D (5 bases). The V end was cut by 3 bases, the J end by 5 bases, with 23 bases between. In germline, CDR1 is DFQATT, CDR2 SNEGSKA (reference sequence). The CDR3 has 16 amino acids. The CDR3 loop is CSARPFIRDSLNEQYF. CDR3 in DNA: TGCAGTGCTAGGCCGTTCATCCGGGATTCTCTCAACGAGCAGTACTTC.

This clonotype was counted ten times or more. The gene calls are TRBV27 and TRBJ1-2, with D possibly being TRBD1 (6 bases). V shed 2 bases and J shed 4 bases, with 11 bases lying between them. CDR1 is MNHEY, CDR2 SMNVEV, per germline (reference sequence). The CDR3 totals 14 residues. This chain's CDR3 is CASSLQGHAYGYTF. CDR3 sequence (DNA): TGTGCCAGCAGTTTACAGGGACACGCCTATGGCTACACCTTC.